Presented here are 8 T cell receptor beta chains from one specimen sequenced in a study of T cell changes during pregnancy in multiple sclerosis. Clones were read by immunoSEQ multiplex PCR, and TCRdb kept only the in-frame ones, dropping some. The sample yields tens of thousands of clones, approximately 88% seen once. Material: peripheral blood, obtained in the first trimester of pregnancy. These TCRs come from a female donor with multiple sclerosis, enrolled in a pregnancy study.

The CDR3 sequence: CASSSYGRANGELFF. The CDR3 DNA sequence: TGTGCCAGCAGCTCCTACGGGAGGGCCAACGGGGAGCTGTTTTTT. The chain uses TRBV5-4 and TRBJ2-2; TRBD2 aligns across 8 bases. The CDR3 spans 15 residues. Germline CDR1 reads SGHNT; CDR2 reads YYREEE (reference sequence). V was clipped by 3 bases and J by 7 bases; unmatched bases: 8. Variable domain in full (rest from reference TRBV5-4 and TRBJ2-2): ETGVTQSPTHLIKTRGQQVTLRCSSQSGHNTVSWYQQALGQGPQFIFQYYREEENGRGNFPPRFSGLQFPNYSSELNVNALELDDSALYLCASSSYGRANGELFFGEGSRLTVL.

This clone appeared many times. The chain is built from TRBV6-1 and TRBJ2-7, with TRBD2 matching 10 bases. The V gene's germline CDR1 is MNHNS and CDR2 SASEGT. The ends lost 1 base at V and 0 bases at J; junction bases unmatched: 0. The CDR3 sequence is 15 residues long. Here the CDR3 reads CASSEGTSGSYEQYF. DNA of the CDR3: TGTGCCAGCAGTGAAGGGACTAGCGGCTCCTACGAGCAGTACTTC.

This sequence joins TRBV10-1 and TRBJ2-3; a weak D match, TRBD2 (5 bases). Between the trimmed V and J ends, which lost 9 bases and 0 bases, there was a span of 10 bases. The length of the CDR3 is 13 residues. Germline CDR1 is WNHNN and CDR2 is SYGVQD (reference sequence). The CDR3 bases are TGCGCCAGTGGGGAGTGGAGCACAGATACGCAGTATTTT. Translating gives CASGEWSTDTQYF.

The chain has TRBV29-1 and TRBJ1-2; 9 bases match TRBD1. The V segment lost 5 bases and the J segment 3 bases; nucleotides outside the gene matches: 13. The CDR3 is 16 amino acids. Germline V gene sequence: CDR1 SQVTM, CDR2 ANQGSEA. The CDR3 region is CSVLGIRDRVYYGYTF. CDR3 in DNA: TGCAGCGTTTTGGGGATCCGGGACAGGGTATACTATGGCTACACCTTC.

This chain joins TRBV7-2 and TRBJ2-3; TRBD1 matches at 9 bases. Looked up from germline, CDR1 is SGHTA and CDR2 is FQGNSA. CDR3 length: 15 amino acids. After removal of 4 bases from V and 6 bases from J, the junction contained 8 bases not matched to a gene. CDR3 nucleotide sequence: TGTGCCAGCAGCTCCGGGACAGGGTGGGGGGATACGCAGTATTTT. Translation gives CASSSGTGWGDTQYF.

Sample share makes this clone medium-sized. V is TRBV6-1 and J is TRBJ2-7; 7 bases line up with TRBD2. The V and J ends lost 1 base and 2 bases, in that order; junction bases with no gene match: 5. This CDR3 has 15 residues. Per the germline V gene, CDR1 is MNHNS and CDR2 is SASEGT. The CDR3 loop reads CASSEVGGRAYEQYF. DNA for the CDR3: TGTGCCAGCAGTGAAGTTGGCGGGAGAGCCTACGAGCAGTACTTC.

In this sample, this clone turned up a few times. Written as DNA, the CDR3 is TGTGCCAGCAGTTTGGCGGAGGGCCCCGTCGGGGAGCTGTTTTTT. Protein product: CASSLAEGPVGELFF. The chain links TRBV27 to TRBJ2-2; a possible D gene is TRBD2 (6 bases). Germline-derived CDR1 and CDR2 are MNHEY and SMNVEV (reference sequence). This CDR3 is built from 15 residues. Trimming took 3 bases from V and 7 from J, leaving 15 bases between them.

The CDR3 is CASSLLAGVDNEQFF. The CDR3, as DNA: TGTGCCAGCAGCTTACTAGCGGGAGTAGACAATGAGCAGTTCTTC. The rearrangement links TRBV7-9 to TRBJ2-1, with 10 bases that match TRBD2. Germline V gives CDR1 SEHNR, CDR2 FQNEAQ (reference sequence). Trimming cost V 2 bases and J 5 bases; bases outside gene matches: 3. The CDR3 totals 15 residues.